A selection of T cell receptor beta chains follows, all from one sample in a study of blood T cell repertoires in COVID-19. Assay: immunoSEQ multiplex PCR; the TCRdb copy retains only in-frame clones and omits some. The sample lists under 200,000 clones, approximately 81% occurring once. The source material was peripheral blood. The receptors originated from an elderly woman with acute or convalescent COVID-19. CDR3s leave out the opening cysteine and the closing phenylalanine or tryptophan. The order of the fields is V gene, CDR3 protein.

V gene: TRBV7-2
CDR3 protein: ASSFMPQIFYEQY

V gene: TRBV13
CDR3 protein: ASSARLAGAYEQY

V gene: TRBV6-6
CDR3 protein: ASSPRGKSYEQY

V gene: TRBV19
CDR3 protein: ASNPRSAEAF

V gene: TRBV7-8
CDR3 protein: ASSLGEASGHYEQY

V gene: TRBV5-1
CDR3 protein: ASSSQGQNTEAF

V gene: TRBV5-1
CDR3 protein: ASSLTPKETQY

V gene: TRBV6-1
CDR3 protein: ASSERGTAIATNEKLF

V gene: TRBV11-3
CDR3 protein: ASSLDRQGTSGYT

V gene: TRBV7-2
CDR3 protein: ASSLLSPVNNQPQH

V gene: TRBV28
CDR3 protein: ATSPPRQGIRLASYEQY

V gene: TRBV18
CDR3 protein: ASSSSGTFTDTQY

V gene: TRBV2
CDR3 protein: ASSELTGRETQY

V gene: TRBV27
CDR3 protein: ASSGRANYGYT

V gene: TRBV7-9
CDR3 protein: ASSSIRVTGELF

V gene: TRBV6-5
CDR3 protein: ASRLQGLTEAF

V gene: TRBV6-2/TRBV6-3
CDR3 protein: ASSYGQGIVYEQY

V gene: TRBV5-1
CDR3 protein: ASSLDFYEQY

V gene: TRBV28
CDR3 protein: ASSRGQLNYGYT

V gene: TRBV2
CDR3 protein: ASRRLANTGELF

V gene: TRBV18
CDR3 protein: ASSPPGQGALPQH

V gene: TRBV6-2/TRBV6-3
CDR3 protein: ASSYPRLAGGQETQY

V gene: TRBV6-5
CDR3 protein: ASSYRGSEGYT

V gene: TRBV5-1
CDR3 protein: ASSLGGQGQTGQETQY

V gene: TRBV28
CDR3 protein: ASSWGRRGNTIY

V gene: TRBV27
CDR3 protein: ASSLRDTGFSPLH

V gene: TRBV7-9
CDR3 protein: ASSLGGDWDSNQPQH

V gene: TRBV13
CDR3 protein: ASSLRQGTNTIY

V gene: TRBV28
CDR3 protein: ASSSGIVSYNEQF

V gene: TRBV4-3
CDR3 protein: ASSPGVLTDTQY

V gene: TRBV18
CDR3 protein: ASSPTTDTQY

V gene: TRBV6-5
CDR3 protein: ASSSGGATNEKLF

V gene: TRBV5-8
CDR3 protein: ASSLNGRGPNYGYT

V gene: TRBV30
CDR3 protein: AWSVRGLAGGGGIQY

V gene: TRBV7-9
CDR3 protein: ASSSPGGQEQY

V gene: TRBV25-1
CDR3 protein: ASSVDRDEKLF

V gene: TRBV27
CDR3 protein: ASSFQGNYGYT

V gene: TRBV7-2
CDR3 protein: ASSFRSAGYEQF